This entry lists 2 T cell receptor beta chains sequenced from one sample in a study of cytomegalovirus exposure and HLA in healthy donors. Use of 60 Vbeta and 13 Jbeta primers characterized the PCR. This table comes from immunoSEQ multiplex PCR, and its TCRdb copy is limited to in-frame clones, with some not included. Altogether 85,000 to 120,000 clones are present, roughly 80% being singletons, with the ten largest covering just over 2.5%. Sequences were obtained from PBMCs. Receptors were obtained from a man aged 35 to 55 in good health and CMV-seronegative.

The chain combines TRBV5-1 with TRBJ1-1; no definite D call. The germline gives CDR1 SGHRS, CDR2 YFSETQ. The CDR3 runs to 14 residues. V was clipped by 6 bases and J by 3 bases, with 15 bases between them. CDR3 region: CASIGDTLYTEAFF. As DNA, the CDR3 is TGCGCCAGCATCGGAGATACCCTGTACACTGAAGCTTTCTTT.

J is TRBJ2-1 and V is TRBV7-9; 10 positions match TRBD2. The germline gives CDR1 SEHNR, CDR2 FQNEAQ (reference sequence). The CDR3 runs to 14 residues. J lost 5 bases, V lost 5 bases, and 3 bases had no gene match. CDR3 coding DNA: TGTGCCAGCAGCACGCTAGCGGGGGACAATGAGCAGTTCTTC. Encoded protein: CASSTLAGDNEQFF.